This T cell receptor beta chain was sequenced for a study of blood T cell repertoires in COVID-19. Study-wide background: In each case, the material was cDNA or gDNA derived from T cells, B-cell-depleted T cells, or PBMCs.

In the original processing: Cell counts per sample came from amplifying reference gene primers. Data came from immunoSEQ multiplex PCR; TCRdb stores just in-frame clones and leaves some out. For V, J and clone size, that table is used; D and trimming come from the DNA. The table records roughly 350,000 clones, about 90% of them present only once. This CDR3 spans 16 amino acids. V trimming: 3 bases; J trimming: 3 bases; junction bases outside the gene matches: 9. Looked up from germline, CDR1 is LGHDT and CDR2 is YNNKEL (reference sequence). The receptor was isolated from a woman in her late teens or twenties who had recovered from COVID-19. The gene calls are TRBV3-1 (or the pseudogene TRBV3-2) and TRBJ2-5; 8 bases are a match to TRBD2. The sequenced material came from peripheral blood. The CDR3 DNA is TGTGCCAGCAGCCACAGCGGGGGAGGCTCTGAAGAGACCCAGTACTTC. This codes for CASSHSGGGSEETQYF.